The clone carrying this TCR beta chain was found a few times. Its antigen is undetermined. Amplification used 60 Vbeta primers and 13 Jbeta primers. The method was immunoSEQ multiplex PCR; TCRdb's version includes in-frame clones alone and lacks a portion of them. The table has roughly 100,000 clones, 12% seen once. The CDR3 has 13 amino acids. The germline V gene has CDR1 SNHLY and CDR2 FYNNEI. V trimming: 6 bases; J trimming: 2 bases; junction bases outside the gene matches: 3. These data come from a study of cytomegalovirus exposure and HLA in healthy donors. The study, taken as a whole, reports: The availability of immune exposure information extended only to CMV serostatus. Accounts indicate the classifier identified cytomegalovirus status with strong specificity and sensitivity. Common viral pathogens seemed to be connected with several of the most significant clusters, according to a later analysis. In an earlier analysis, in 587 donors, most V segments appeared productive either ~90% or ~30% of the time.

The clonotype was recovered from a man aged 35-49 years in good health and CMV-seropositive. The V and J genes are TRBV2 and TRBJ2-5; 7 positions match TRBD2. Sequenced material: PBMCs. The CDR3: CASRLARQETQYF. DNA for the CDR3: TGTGCCAGCAGACTAGCGAGACAAGAGACCCAGTACTTC. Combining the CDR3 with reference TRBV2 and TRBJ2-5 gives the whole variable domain EPEVTQTPSHQVTQMGQEVILRCVPISNHLYFYWYRQILGQKVEFLVSFYNNEISEKSEIFDDQFSVERPDGSNFTLKIRSTKLEDSAMYFCASRLARQETQYFGPGTRLLVL.